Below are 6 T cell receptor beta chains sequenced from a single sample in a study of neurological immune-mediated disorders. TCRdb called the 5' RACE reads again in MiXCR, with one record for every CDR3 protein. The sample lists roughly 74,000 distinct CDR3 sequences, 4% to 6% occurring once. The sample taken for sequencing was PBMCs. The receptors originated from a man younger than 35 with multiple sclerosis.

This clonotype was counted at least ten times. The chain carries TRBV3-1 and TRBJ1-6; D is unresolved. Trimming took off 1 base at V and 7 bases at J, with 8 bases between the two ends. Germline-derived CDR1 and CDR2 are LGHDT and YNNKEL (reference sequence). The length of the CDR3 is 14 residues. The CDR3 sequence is CASSQGSNNSPLHF. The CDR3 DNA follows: TGTGCCAGCAGCCAAGGTTCGAACAATTCACCCCTCCACTTT.

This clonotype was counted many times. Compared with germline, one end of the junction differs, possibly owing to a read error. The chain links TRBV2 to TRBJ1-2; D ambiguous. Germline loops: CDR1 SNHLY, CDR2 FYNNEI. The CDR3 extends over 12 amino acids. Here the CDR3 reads CASSEAPPLKHF. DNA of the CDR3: TGTGCCAGCAGTGAAGCGCCCCCCCTGAAACACTTC.

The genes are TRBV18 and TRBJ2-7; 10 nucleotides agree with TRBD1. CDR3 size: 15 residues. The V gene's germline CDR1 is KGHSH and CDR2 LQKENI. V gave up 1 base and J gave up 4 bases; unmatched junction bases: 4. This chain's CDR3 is CASSPRGQGVYEQYF. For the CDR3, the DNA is TGTGCCAGCTCACCACGCGGACAGGGGGTATACGAGCAGTACTTC.

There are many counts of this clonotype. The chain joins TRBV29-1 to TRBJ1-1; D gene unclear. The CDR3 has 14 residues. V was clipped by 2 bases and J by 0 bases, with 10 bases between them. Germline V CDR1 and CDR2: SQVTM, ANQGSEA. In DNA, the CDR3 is TGCAGCGTTGAAAAGGAGGAGATGAACACTGAAGCTTTCTTT. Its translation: CSVEKEEMNTEAFF.

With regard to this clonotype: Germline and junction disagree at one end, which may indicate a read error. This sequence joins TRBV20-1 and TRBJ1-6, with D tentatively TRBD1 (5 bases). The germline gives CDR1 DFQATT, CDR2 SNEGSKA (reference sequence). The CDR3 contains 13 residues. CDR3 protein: CSASRDHNSPLNF. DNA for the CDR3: TGCAGTGCCAGCAGGGACCATAATTCACCCCTCAACTTT.

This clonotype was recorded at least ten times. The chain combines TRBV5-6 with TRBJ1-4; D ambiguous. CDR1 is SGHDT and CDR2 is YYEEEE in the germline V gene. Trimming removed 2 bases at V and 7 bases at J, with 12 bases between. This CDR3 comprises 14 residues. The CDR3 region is CASSFRVDAEKLFF. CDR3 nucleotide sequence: TGTGCCAGCAGCTTTCGGGTTGATGCTGAAAAACTGTTTTTT. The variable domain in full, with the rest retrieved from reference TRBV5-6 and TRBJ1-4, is DAGVTQSPTHLIKTRGQQVTLRCSPKSGHDTVSWYQQALGQGPQFIFQYYEEEERQRGNFPDRFSGHQFPNYSSELNVNALLLGDSALYLCASSFRVDAEKLFFGSGTQLSVL.